Listed here are 24 T cell receptor beta chains from one sample, sequenced in a study of Ad26.COV2.S vaccination and SARS-CoV-2 variants. Treatment of the sample: roughly 20 received Ad26.COV2.S at low or high dose, single or two shots; five or six received placebo; per-sample allocation not given. Sample collection was performed on day 63 after the first vaccine or placebo injection. Libraries were prepared by immunoSEQ multiplex PCR; TCRdb keeps only in-frame clonotypes and omits some of them. The sample includes about 430,000 clones, approximately 90% of them seen just once. This material consisted of peripheral blood, taken in a trial of Ad26.COV2.S vaccine versus placebo. Receptors originate from a person between 18 and 65 years old who received the Ad26.COV2.S COVID-19 vaccine or a placebo.

V usage is TRBV18 and J usage is TRBJ2-3, with 9 bases aligning to TRBD1. This CDR3 contains 17 residues. The junction had 10 bases not matched to a gene; V was cut back by 5 bases and J by 1 base. CDR1 KGHSH and CDR2 LQKENI come from the germline V gene. In DNA form, the CDR3 reads TGTGCCAGCTCAACATACACAGGGGGCATTCGCACAGATACGCAGTATTTT. The encoded protein is CASSTYTGGIRTDTQYF.

The CDR3 nucleotides read TGTGCCAGCAGCCACAGGTTGAACACTGAAGCTTTCTTT. Encoded protein: CASSHRLNTEAFF. J is TRBJ1-1 and V is TRBV6-4; TRBD1 is a possible D gene (5 bases). The CDR3 extends over 13 amino acids. Germline CDR1 MRHNA, CDR2 SNTAGT. V lost 6 bases and J lost 0, with 8 bases in between.

The chain has TRBV29-1 and TRBJ2-7; D perhaps matches TRBD2 (6 bases). This CDR3 region has 13 residues. In germline, CDR1 is SQVTM, CDR2 ANQGSEA. The V end lost 7 bases, the J end lost 7 bases, and 20 bases lay between the germline ends. CDR3 protein: CSAVGPGRGEQYF. For the CDR3, the DNA is TGCAGCGCCGTGGGCCCAGGGCGGGGAGAGCAGTACTTC.

The rearrangement uses TRBV5-4 and TRBJ2-4; D remains ambiguous. Trimming stripped 0 bases from V and 11 bases from J, with 9 bases between. Germline CDR1 and CDR2: SGHNT and YYREEE (reference sequence). The CDR3 has 12 residues. The CDR3 loop is CASSLVGRFQYF. CDR3 nucleotide sequence: TGTGCCAGCAGCTTGGTAGGTCGGTTTCAGTACTTC.

V is TRBV6-2 or TRBV6-3 and J is TRBJ2-3, with D possibly TRBD2 on 6 matching bases. The germline V gene encodes CDR1 MNHEY and CDR2 SVGEGT. Deletions cut 4 bases from V and 5 bases from J, with 19 bases between. This CDR3 comprises 16 residues. CDR3 in amino acids: CASSSRLEGVGDTQYF. CDR3 coding DNA: TGTGCCAGCAGTTCGAGACTAGAGGGTGTAGGAGATACGCAGTATTTT.

This clone was observed once. V usage is TRBV5-1 and J usage is TRBJ1-4; D perhaps matches TRBD1 (5 bases). Between the trimmed V and J ends, which lost 0 bases and 0 bases, there was a span of 12 bases. This CDR3 has 17 residues. Per the germline V gene, CDR1 is SGHRS and CDR2 is YFSETQ. The chain's CDR3 is CASSLVPQGSTNEKLFF. The DNA for the CDR3 is TGCGCCAGCAGCTTGGTTCCCCAGGGCTCAACTAATGAAAAACTGTTTTTT. The whole variable domain, remainder taken from reference TRBV5-1 and TRBJ1-4, is KAGVTQTPRYLIKTRGQQVTLSCSPISGHRSVSWYQQTPGQGLQFLFEYFSETQRNKGNFPGRFSGRQFSNSRSEMNVSTLELGDSALYLCASSLVPQGSTNEKLFFGSGTQLSVL.

The chain has TRBV21-1 and TRBJ2-5; the DNA was not compared with TRBD2, the D call given in the table. TRBV21-1 is given as a pseudogene. The CDR3 contains 17 residues. CDR3 residues: CASSNFTSGGGGETQYF. CDR3 sequence (DNA): TGTGCCAGCAGCAATTTTACTAGCGGGGGAGGTGGAGAGACCCAGTACTTC.

The rearrangement links TRBV6-6 to TRBJ2-5; TRBD2 is a possible D gene (6 bases). The V end lost 7 bases, the J end lost 4 bases, and 13 bases lay between the germline ends. The germline gives CDR1 MNHNY, CDR2 SVGAGI (reference sequence). The CDR3 runs to 13 residues. DNA for the CDR3: TGTGCCAGCACCGGAGGGAACAGAGAGACCCAGTACTTC. It yields the protein CASTGGNRETQYF.

The chain couples TRBV7-9 to TRBJ1-4, with a weak D call TRBD1 (6 bases). The germline gives CDR1 SEHNR, CDR2 FQNEAQ (reference sequence). The V and J ends lost 6 bases and 6 bases respectively, with 11 bases between them. CDR3 length: 13 amino acids. CDR3 in amino acids: CASRVGADEKLFF. The CDR3, as DNA: TGTGCCAGCAGGGTGGGGGCGGATGAAAAACTGTTTTTT. Variable domain in full (rest from reference TRBV7-9 and TRBJ1-4): DTGVSQNPRHKITKRGQNVTFRCDPISEHNRLYWYRQTLGQGPEFLTYFQNEAQLEKSRLLSDRFSAERPKGSFSTLEIQRTEQGDSAMYLCASRVGADEKLFFGSGTQLSVL.

The V and J genes are TRBV27 and TRBJ2-6; possibly TRBD1 for D (6 bases). Per germline, CDR1 MNHEY and CDR2 SMNVEV (reference sequence). The CDR3 loop spans 15 amino acids. V lost 5 bases to trimming and J lost 4 bases, with 12 bases between them. The CDR3 loop is CASSATGFGANVLTF. The CDR3 nucleotides are TGTGCCAGCAGTGCTACAGGGTTCGGGGCCAACGTCCTGACTTTC. Full variable domain (rest looked up from reference TRBV27 and TRBJ2-6): EAQVTQNPRYLITVTGKKLTVTCSQNMNHEYMSWYRQDPGLGLRQIYYSMNVEVTDKGDVPEGYKVSRKEKRNFPLILESPSPNQTSLYFCASSATGFGANVLTFGAGSRLTVL.

The CDR3: CASLRDTRSGGYTF. CDR3 bases: TGTGCCAGCCTCCGGGACACAAGAAGTGGGGGCTACACCTTC. The rearrangement links TRBV11-3 to TRBJ1-2, with D possibly being TRBD1 (6 bases). Germline values: CDR1 SGHNT, CDR2 YENEEA. V lost 8 bases and J lost 8, with 21 bases in between. The CDR3 extends over 14 amino acids.

This clone was observed a single time. One junction end does not reproduce the germline sequence, and a read error may be involved. The V gene is TRBV3-1 (or the pseudogene TRBV3-2), the J gene TRBJ1-5, with TRBD1 matching 7 bases. This CDR3 comprises 17 residues. CDR1 LGHDT and CDR2 YNNKEL come from the germline V gene (reference sequence). The CDR3 DNA reads as TGTGCCAGCAGCGAAGATCCCGGGACAGCCAACAATCAGCCCCAGCATTTT. Translated: CASSEDPGTANNQPQHF.

V is TRBV5-4 and J is TRBJ2-5; possible D gene TRBD2, 6 bases. The CDR3 spans 13 residues. Germline V lookup: CDR1 SGHNT, CDR2 YYREEE (reference sequence). Trimming shortened V by 1 base and J by 3 bases, and 7 bases separated the two germline ends. CDR3 loop: CASSLTGEETQYF. DNA for the CDR3: TGTGCCAGCAGCTTGACGGGGGAAGAGACCCAGTACTTC.

The rearrangement joins TRBV6-5 to TRBJ2-7; 7 bases are a match to TRBD2. The CDR3 length is 13 residues. Germline V CDR1 and CDR2: MNHEY, SVGAGI. V trimming: 6 bases; J trimming: 6 bases; junction bases outside the gene matches: 8. The CDR3 DNA is TGTGCCAGCAGGTGGAAAGCGGGATCCGAGCAGTACTTC. Protein: CASRWKAGSEQYF.

V and J are TRBV5-1 and TRBJ2-7, with TRBD2 matching over 14 bases. The J segment lost 3 bases and the V segment lost 2 bases, leaving 1 base of the junction unmatched. The CDR3 consists of 15 residues. Germline V gene sequence: CDR1 SGHRS, CDR2 YFSETQ. CDR3 loop: CASSFGLAGGYEQYF. The CDR3 DNA is TGCGCCAGCAGCTTTGGACTAGCGGGGGGCTACGAGCAGTACTTC.

The chain carries TRBV7-2 and TRBJ2-3; the D is unclear. This CDR3 is 14 amino acids long. V was shortened by 1 base and J by 6 bases, with 11 bases between the two germline ends. The germline gives CDR1 SGHTA, CDR2 FQGNSA. The CDR3 DNA is TGTGCCAGCAGCTTAGATTTACCGATGGATACGCAGTATTTT. The encoded protein is CASSLDLPMDTQYF.

This chain joins TRBV9 and TRBJ2-5; possibly TRBD1 or TRBD2 for D (6 bases each). This CDR3 has 15 residues. Trimming shortened V by 0 bases and J by 5 bases, and 14 bases separated the two germline ends. CDR1 is SGDLS and CDR2 is YYNGEE in the germline V gene. The CDR3 region is CASSVAGTGRETQYF. In DNA form, the CDR3 reads TGTGCCAGCAGCGTAGCAGGCACAGGGAGGGAGACCCAGTACTTC.

V gene TRBV5-4 combines with J gene TRBJ2-2; 12 positions match TRBD2. V was clipped by 3 bases and J by 8 bases; unmatched bases: 8. There are 16 residues in the CDR3. The germline CDR1 and CDR2 sequences are SGHNT and YYREEE (reference sequence). The CDR3 sequence: CASSSNSGLAGGELFF. Written as DNA, the CDR3 is TGTGCCAGCAGCTCAAACTCCGGACTAGCGGGAGGGGAGCTGTTTTTT.

This clone has a handful of counts. The chain joins TRBV19 to TRBJ1-5, with D possibly being TRBD1 (5 bases). Trimming stripped 4 bases from V and 11 bases from J, with 15 bases between. The CDR3 consists of 13 residues. Germline lookup yields CDR1 LNHDA and CDR2 SQIVND (reference sequence). The CDR3 loop reads CASSTGTPVSQHF. Written as DNA, the CDR3 is TGTGCCAGTAGTACCGGGACTCCAGTCTCCCAGCATTTT.

This chain links TRBV19 with TRBJ2-1; either TRBD1 or TRBD2 may supply D (5 bases each). V lost 3 bases and J lost 8, with 20 bases in between. Germline V gene sequence: CDR1 LNHDA, CDR2 SQIVND (reference sequence). The CDR3 runs to 16 residues. Here the CDR3 reads CASSIRAGPPGDEQFF. The CDR3 DNA reads TGTGCCAGTAGTATTCGGGCAGGGCCCCCCGGGGATGAGCAGTTCTTC.

The V call is TRBV10-3, the J call TRBJ2-7; TRBD2 matches at 8 bases. The CDR3 extends over 17 amino acids. The V gene end was trimmed by 1 base and the J gene end by 1 base; junction bases not matched to a gene: 9. CDR1 ENHRY and CDR2 SYGVKD come from the germline V gene. The CDR3 reads CAISELAGQGPSYEQYF. CDR3 in DNA: TGTGCCATCAGTGAGTTAGCGGGGCAAGGGCCGTCCTACGAGCAGTACTTC.

V and J are TRBV7-8 and TRBJ1-2, with D unclear. Trimming left V 8 bases short and J 2 bases short, with 18 bases between. CDR3 length equals 15 residues. CDR1 and CDR2 from the germline V gene are SGHVS and FQNEAQ. CDR3 amino acids: CASATEAVFNYGYTF. As DNA, the CDR3 is TGTGCCAGCGCCACCGAGGCAGTCTTCAACTATGGCTACACCTTC.

V gene TRBV7-2 combines with J gene TRBJ2-3; D not resolved. The CDR3 is 11 amino acids. V was clipped by 6 bases and J by 3 bases, with 4 bases between them. CDR1 is SGHTA and CDR2 is FQGNSA in the germline V gene. CDR3 sequence (DNA): TGTGCCAGCAGGTATACAGATACGCAGTATTTT. Protein product: CASRYTDTQYF.

V gene TRBV6-2 or TRBV6-3 combines with J gene TRBJ2-2, with 7 bases fitting TRBD1. Trimming took 6 bases from V and 6 from J; bases not matched to a gene: 7. The CDR3 has 14 residues. Germline values: CDR1 MNHEY, CDR2 SVGEGT. The CDR3 bases are TGTGCCAGCAGCCGACAGGGAGTTGCCGGGGAGCTGTTTTTT. It encodes CASSRQGVAGELFF.